The 21 T cell receptor beta chains below were found in one sample sequenced in a study of response to subunit inactivated influenza vaccine. TCRdb re-derived calls from the RT-PCR reads in MiXCR, one entry per CDR3 protein. This sample has 650,000 to 850,000 distinct CDR3 sequences; over 11% occur once, and the top ten carry around 7.3%. The specimen was PBMCs from blood, collected approximately 15 days before vaccination. These receptors all come from a man aged 50 to 60 who received an inactivated influenza vaccine.

This chain joins TRBV20-1 and TRBJ2-1; TRBD2 agrees at 10 bases. V trimming: 3 bases; J trimming: 3 bases; junction bases outside the gene matches: 5. Per the germline V gene, CDR1 is DFQATT and CDR2 is SNEGSKA (reference sequence). This CDR3 has 15 amino acids. In nucleotides, the CDR3 is TGCAGTGCTAGGATTCAGCGGGAGGGCTACAATGAGCAGTTCTTC. Translating gives CSARIQREGYNEQFF.

The J gene is TRBJ2-5, the V gene TRBV5-1; 7 bases agree with TRBD2. V trimming: 1 base; J trimming: 5 bases; junction bases outside the gene matches: 8. The CDR3 is 15 amino acids. Per the germline V gene, CDR1 is SGHRS and CDR2 is YFSETQ. CDR3 protein: CASSLTAGEGETQYF. Written as DNA, the CDR3 is TGCGCCAGCAGCTTGACGGCGGGAGAGGGGGAGACCCAGTACTTC.

This clonotype was observed many times. The V call is TRBV4-3, the J call TRBJ2-5; 10 bases are shared with TRBD2. Germline V gene sequence: CDR1 LGHNA, CDR2 YSLEER. The V gene end was trimmed by 0 bases and the J gene end by 4 bases; junction bases not matched to a gene: 5. This CDR3 has 16 amino acids. DNA of the CDR3: TGCGCCAGCAGCCAAGATTTAATAGCGGGAGGAGAGACCCAGTACTTC. Protein product: CASSQDLIAGGETQYF.

The chain is built from TRBV29-1 and TRBJ1-4, with D maybe TRBD1 (5 bases). Germline values: CDR1 SQVTM, CDR2 ANQGSEA. This CDR3 contains 13 residues. The V end lost 6 bases, the J end lost 3 bases, and 11 bases lay between the germline ends. As DNA, the CDR3 is TGCAGCGTCGCAGGGTGGGCTAATGAAAAACTGTTTTTT. Its translation is CSVAGWANEKLFF.

The table lists this clonotype with a few counts. This chain links TRBV4-2 with TRBJ2-5; D not resolved. The CDR3 is made up of 14 amino acids. Germline loops: CDR1 LGHNA, CDR2 YNFKEQ. Trimming shortened V by 0 bases and J by 2 bases, and 7 bases separated the two germline ends. CDR3 amino acids: CASSQDSEQETQYF. The DNA of the CDR3 is TGTGCCAGCAGCCAAGATTCAGAACAAGAGACCCAGTACTTC.

This clonotype was recorded only once. The chain couples TRBV6-2 or TRBV6-3 to TRBJ2-4, with a weak D call TRBD1 (5 bases). The V end was cut by 5 bases, the J end by 5 bases, with 13 bases between. This CDR3 is built from 14 residues. Germline V CDR1 and CDR2: MNHEY, SVGEGT. The CDR3 region is CASSKTGTENIQYF. The DNA of the CDR3 is TGTGCCAGCAGTAAAACAGGAACCGAAAACATTCAGTACTTC.

This clonotype was counted a few times. This chain connects TRBV28 to TRBJ2-4; possibly TRBD1 for D (5 bases). V shed 5 bases and J shed 0 bases, with 11 bases lying between them. The CDR3 runs to 15 residues. Germline CDR1 and CDR2: MDHEN and SYDVKM. The CDR3 region has the DNA TGTGCCAGCAGTAGACAGATTCTAGCCAAAAACATTCAGTACTTC. Protein: CASSRQILAKNIQYF.

V is TRBV20-1 and J is TRBJ2-2, with D maybe TRBD2 (5 bases). Germline CDR1 DFQATT, CDR2 SNEGSKA (reference sequence). The CDR3 length is 12 residues. The V end lost 3 bases, the J end lost 5 bases, and 7 bases lay between the germline ends. As DNA, the CDR3 is TGCAGTGCTAGTGACTATACCGGGGAGCTGTTTTTT. Amino acid sequence: CSASDYTGELFF.

The V and J genes are TRBV29-1 and TRBJ2-7, with 8 bases fitting TRBD1. Germline trimming cut 4 bases from V and 6 bases from J; bases unmatched to any gene: 5. CDR3 length: 12 residues. In germline, CDR1 is SQVTM, CDR2 ANQGSEA. The CDR3 bases are TGCAGCGTTGTCCTCGGGACAGGCGAGCAGTACTTC. It yields the protein CSVVLGTGEQYF.

This clonotype was seen many times. The J gene is TRBJ2-3, the V gene TRBV5-1; 8 nucleotides line up with TRBD2. The CDR3 is made up of 15 amino acids. Germline CDR1 and CDR2: SGHRS and YFSETQ. After removal of 4 bases from V and 5 bases from J, the junction contained 9 bases not matched to a gene. The CDR3 loop is CASSPGTSRRDTQYF. CDR3 nucleotides: TGCGCCAGCAGCCCCGGGACTAGTCGGAGAGATACGCAGTATTTT.

This clonotype was picked up a small number of times. V is TRBV28 and J is TRBJ2-1, with 10 bases that match TRBD2. V shed 6 bases and J 1 base; nucleotides not matched to a gene: 12. This CDR3 spans 18 amino acids. In germline, CDR1 is MDHEN, CDR2 SYDVKM. CDR3 residues: CASRGSSGGAVSYNEQFF. The CDR3 DNA reads as TGTGCCAGCAGAGGGTCCAGCGGGGGGGCAGTATCCTACAATGAGCAGTTCTTC.

V is TRBV29-1 and J is TRBJ2-4; 10 bases agree with TRBD1. The CDR3 is 13 amino acids. Germline CDR1 SQVTM, CDR2 ANQGSEA. J lost 8 bases, V lost 2 bases, and 3 bases had no gene match. CDR3 coding DNA: TGCAGCGTTGAATCGACAGGGGGCGACATTCAGTACTTC. Its translation is CSVESTGGDIQYF.

This clonotype was seen a few times. The V and J genes are TRBV6-1 and TRBJ1-2; a weak D match, TRBD1 (5 bases). In germline, CDR1 is MNHNS, CDR2 SASEGT. This CDR3 has 15 residues. Trimming pared 1 base from V and 8 bases from J, leaving 17 bases between. The CDR3 DNA follows: TGTGCCAGCAGTGAAGTAGGGAGGCCCGGGGGAGGCTACACCTTC. Translating it yields CASSEVGRPGGGYTF.

The chain combines TRBV29-1 with TRBJ2-7, with D tentatively TRBD2 (6 bases). The germline V and J ends were trimmed by 0 bases and 6 bases, with 12 bases remaining between them. The CDR3 is 13 residues long. Germline CDR1 reads SQVTM; CDR2 reads ANQGSEA. Here the CDR3 reads CSVEESWGGEQYF. CDR3 coding DNA: TGCAGCGTTGAAGAATCTTGGGGAGGCGAGCAGTACTTC.

The gene calls are TRBV5-1 and TRBJ2-1, with D tentatively TRBD1 (6 bases). The germline V gene encodes CDR1 SGHRS and CDR2 YFSETQ. The CDR3 covers 17 residues. V gave up 5 bases and J gave up 7 bases, with 25 bases separating them. The DNA of the CDR3 is TGCGCCAGCAGTCCCACAGGGAGTTCAACGTCTGGGAATGAGCAGTTCTTC. Protein product: CASSPTGSSTSGNEQFF.

The chain employs TRBV7-9 and TRBJ2-1; D may correspond to TRBD1 or TRBD2 (6 bases each). Germline V CDR1 and CDR2: SEHNR, FQNEAQ (reference sequence). V was shortened by 5 bases and J by 5 bases, with 16 bases between the two germline ends. This CDR3 contains 15 residues. CDR3 DNA sequence: TGTGCCAGCAGCCCCCGGGGGCGTCTACACAATGAGCAGTTCTTC. It codes for CASSPRGRLHNEQFF.

This clonotype was recorded a few times. This chain connects TRBV7-6 to TRBJ2-5, with 8 bases aligning to TRBD2. This CDR3 is built from 16 residues. Germline V gene sequence: CDR1 SGHVS, CDR2 FNYEAQ. Trimming cost V 4 bases and J 5 bases; bases outside gene matches: 12. The chain's CDR3 is CASSSRESGGRETQYF. CDR3 nucleotides: TGTGCCAGCAGCTCCAGGGAGAGCGGGGGTCGGGAGACCCAGTACTTC.

The genes are TRBV11-1 and TRBJ2-1, with 16 nucleotides matching TRBD2. This CDR3 contains 19 residues. J gave up 0 bases and V 3 bases, and 5 bases lay outside the gene matches. CDR1 SGHAT and CDR2 FQDESV come from the germline V gene (reference sequence). In DNA form, the CDR3 reads TGTGCCAGCAGCTTCCCGGGACTAGCGGGAGGGCGCTCCTACAATGAGCAGTTCTTC. It is translated as CASSFPGLAGGRSYNEQFF.

This clonotype was detected only a few times. This sequence joins TRBV20-1 and TRBJ2-5; 8 positions match TRBD2. The germline CDR1 and CDR2 sequences are DFQATT and SNEGSKA (reference sequence). The CDR3 contains 17 residues. Trimming took 0 bases from V and 7 from J; bases not matched to a gene: 16. CDR3 sequence: CSARDLSGGSDFGTQYF. DNA for the CDR3: TGCAGTGCTAGAGATCTGTCGGGAGGGTCGGATTTTGGGACCCAGTACTTC.

The chain has TRBV2 and TRBJ2-7, with D possibly matching TRBD1 (6 bases). The CDR3 has 12 amino acids. Germline V gives CDR1 SNHLY, CDR2 FYNNEI. Trimming took off 8 bases at V and 4 bases at J, with 12 bases between the two ends. CDR3 loop: CASRQEDYEQYF. The CDR3 DNA reads TGTGCCAGCCGACAGGAGGATTACGAGCAGTACTTC.

This clonotype was detected ten times or more. V gene TRBV7-2 combines with J gene TRBJ1-5, with unresolved D. The CDR3 spans 13 residues. Germline-derived CDR1 and CDR2 are SGHTA and FQGNSA. The germline V and J ends were trimmed by 8 bases and 0 bases, with 8 bases remaining between them. The CDR3 DNA reads as TGTGCCAGCGGGGTGTATAGCAATCAGCCCCAGCATTTT. The encoded protein is CASGVYSNQPQHF. Full variable domain (remainder filled in from reference TRBV7-2 and TRBJ1-5): GAGVSQSPSNKVTEKGKDVELRCDPISGHTALYWYRQSLGQGLEFLIYFQGNSAPDKSGLPSDRFSAERTGGSVSTLTIQRTQQEDSAVYLCASGVYSNQPQHFGDGTRLSIL.